This TCR beta chain emerged from a study of blood T cell repertoires in COVID-19. Original analysis: Amplifying reference gene primers gave estimates of nucleated cell counts. Method: immunoSEQ multiplex PCR; TCRdb's copy keeps in-frame clones and lacks some. That table is the source of V, J and clone size, and D and trimming were worked out from the DNA. The profile shows 200,000 or so clones, roughly four fifths of them singletons. The V gene's germline CDR1 is SGHVS and CDR2 FQNEAQ. The V gene lost 5 bases and the J gene lost 1 base, with 15 bases spanning the gap. This CDR3 is 16 amino acids long.

The chain joins TRBV7-8 to TRBJ2-1, with a weak D call TRBD2 (6 bases). The clonotype comes from a woman aged 30 to 39 with acute or convalescent COVID-19. Material: peripheral blood. The CDR3 nucleotides read TGTGCCAGCAGCACCAGCGGGCTAGCGTCCTACAATGAGCAGTTCTTC. Translation gives CASSTSGLASYNEQFF.